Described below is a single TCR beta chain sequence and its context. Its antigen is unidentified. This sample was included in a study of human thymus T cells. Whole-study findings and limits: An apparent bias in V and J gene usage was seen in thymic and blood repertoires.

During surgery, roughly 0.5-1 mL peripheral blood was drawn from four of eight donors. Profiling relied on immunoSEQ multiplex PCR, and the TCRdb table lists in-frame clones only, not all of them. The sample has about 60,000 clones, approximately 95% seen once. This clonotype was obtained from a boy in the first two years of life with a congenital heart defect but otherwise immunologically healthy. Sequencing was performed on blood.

The DNA of the CDR3 is TGTGCCAGCAGTGATATCTGGCGGGAGGCCAATGAGCAGTTCTTC. Protein sequence: CASSDIWREANEQFF. The chain employs TRBV25-1 and TRBJ2-1; 8 bases are shared with TRBD2. The CDR3 runs to 15 residues. Losses at the gene ends were 3 bases for V and 6 bases for J; bases not matched to a gene: 7. Germline CDR1 and CDR2: MGHDK and SYGVNS.